The next 14 T cell receptor beta chains were all read from a single sample in a study of post-analysis software for immune sequencing data. Points from the study as a whole: Patients had higher frequencies than controls of roughly five TRBV segments, including TRBV5-6, TRBV5-1 and TRBV20-1.

These TCRs' antigens remain unknown. Prepared TCR beta cDNA libraries contained unique molecular identifiers. TCRdb called the PCR reads again in MiXCR, with one record for every CDR3 protein. Here the sample spans 750,000 to 900,000 distinct CDR3 sequences, roughly 46% being singletons. The sequenced sample consisted of blood. The receptor set was obtained from a girl aged 10-17 years with multiple sclerosis.

The rearrangement joins TRBV27 to TRBJ2-5; D is uncertain. V shed 2 bases and J shed 4 bases, with 11 bases lying between them. This CDR3 contains 14 residues. Germline lookup yields CDR1 MNHEY and CDR2 SMNVEV (reference sequence). The CDR3 region has the DNA TGTGCCAGCAGTTTAGGTGTTCCGGTAGAGACCCAGTACTTC. Its protein is CASSLGVPVETQYF.

The rearrangement uses TRBV7-2 and TRBJ2-7; tentative D call: TRBD2 (7 bases). The V gene's germline CDR1 is SGHTA and CDR2 FQGNSA. CDR3 size: 15 residues. V lost 1 base and J lost 2, with 12 bases in between. DNA of the CDR3: TGTGCCAGCAGCTTAGAGGTGGGGGGGCCCTACGAGCAGTACTTC. Its protein is CASSLEVGGPYEQYF.

The chain has TRBV28 and TRBJ1-1, with D maybe TRBD1 (6 bases). Trimming shortened V by 5 bases and J by 5 bases, and 15 bases separated the two germline ends. Germline V gene data show CDR1 as MDHEN and CDR2 as SYDVKM. The CDR3 runs 14 residues. The CDR3 is CASSGTGAGTEAFF. CDR3 in DNA: TGTGCCAGCAGTGGGACGGGGGCTGGGACTGAAGCTTTCTTT.

The chain uses TRBV15 and TRBJ2-1, with D possibly TRBD2 on 5 matching bases. There are 11 residues in the CDR3. Germline lookup yields CDR1 LNHNV and CDR2 YYDKDF (reference sequence). V lost 5 bases to trimming and J lost 8 bases, with 7 bases between them. Here the CDR3 reads CATSGGDEQFF. The CDR3 nucleotides read TGTGCCACCAGCGGAGGCGATGAGCAGTTCTTC.

The rearrangement links TRBV6-6 to TRBJ1-4; perhaps TRBD1 as D (5 bases). CDR3 length: 14 amino acids. With 5 bases removed from V and 6 bases from J, the gap between germline ends came to 13 bases. Germline V CDR1 and CDR2: MNHNY, SVGAGI (reference sequence). In DNA form, the CDR3 reads TGTGCCAGCAGTCCCGGGACGGAAGATGAAAAACTGTTTTTT. This encodes CASSPGTEDEKLFF.

The chain employs TRBV28 and TRBJ1-2; no clear D. Germline CDR1 MDHEN, CDR2 SYDVKM. V was shortened by 4 bases and J by 1 base, with 13 bases between the two germline ends. This CDR3 region has 15 residues. CDR3 coding DNA: TGTGCCAGCAGTTCAGCCCTACCTGGTAACTATGGCTACACCTTC. Translated, it gives CASSSALPGNYGYTF.

In its sample, this clonotype was seen a few times. The chain uses TRBV11-2 and TRBJ2-1; 7 nucleotides line up with TRBD2. The CDR3 is 16 residues long. Germline V gives CDR1 SGHAT, CDR2 FQNNGV. The V gene end was trimmed by 0 bases and the J gene end by 3 bases; junction bases not matched to a gene: 5. The chain's CDR3 is CASSLDRRGFYNEQFF. The CDR3 nucleotides are TGTGCCAGCAGCTTAGATCGGCGGGGGTTCTACAATGAGCAGTTCTTC.

The chain has TRBV7-9 and TRBJ2-4; D could derive from TRBD1 or TRBD2 (5 bases each). The V end lost 1 base, the J end lost 13 bases, and 17 bases lay between the germline ends. Germline assignment: CDR1 SEHNR and CDR2 FQNEAQ (reference sequence). The CDR3 runs 14 residues. Written as DNA, the CDR3 is TGTGCCAGCAGCTTAGGGGGGTCTAACGGGGAGCAGTACTTC. Translating it yields CASSLGGSNGEQYF.

The rearrangement uses TRBV20-1 and TRBJ2-5; TRBD2 is a possible D gene (5 bases). The assigned J gene may be wrong: the sequence end matches TRBJ2-7 better. The CDR3 loop spans 15 amino acids. The germline CDR1 and CDR2 sequences are DFQATT and SNEGSKA (reference sequence). The DNA of the CDR3 is TGCAGTGCTAGAGTTCCAGCGGTTTTCGGCCACGAGCAGTACTTC. It codes for CSARVPAVFGHEQYF.

This CDR3 is CSVVLPNQETQYF. The CDR3 nucleotides read TGCAGCGTTGTTCTCCCAAACCAAGAGACCCAGTACTTC. This chain uses TRBV29-1 with TRBJ2-5; no reliable D call. Germline assignment: CDR1 SQVTM and CDR2 ANQGSEA. The CDR3 has 13 residues. V gave up 4 bases and J gave up 0 bases, with 9 bases separating them. Based on the CDR3 plus reference TRBV29-1 and TRBJ2-5, the full variable domain is SAVISQKPSRDICQRGTSLTIQCQVDSQVTMMFWYRQQPGQSLTLIATANQGSEATYESGFVIDKFPISRPNLTFSTLTVSNMSPEDSSIYLCSVVLPNQETQYFGPGTRLLVL.

This clonotype was recorded a few times. This sequence joins TRBV6-4 and TRBJ1-2; 10 positions match TRBD1. The J segment lost 4 bases and the V segment lost 6 bases, leaving 8 bases of the junction unmatched. The CDR3 extends over 15 amino acids. In germline, CDR1 is MRHNA, CDR2 SNTAGT. As DNA, the CDR3 is TGTGCCAGCAGCATTACCGGGACAGGGGCCTATGGCTACACCTTC. The encoded protein is CASSITGTGAYGYTF.

In this sample, this clonotype turned up a few times. The rearrangement links TRBV7-9 to TRBJ2-5, with 10 bases that match TRBD1. Germline values: CDR1 SEHNR, CDR2 FQNEAQ (reference sequence). This CDR3 region has 16 residues. Losses at the gene ends were 7 bases for V and 4 bases for J; bases not matched to a gene: 12. In nucleotides, the CDR3 is TGTGCCAGCATGTCCCGGGACAGGGGACAAGGAGAGACCCAGTACTTC. Amino acids: CASMSRDRGQGETQYF.

The chain carries TRBV6-5 and TRBJ1-2, with D hard to call. CDR1 is MNHEY, CDR2 SVGAGI, per germline. This CDR3 is 15 amino acids long. V gave up 2 bases and J gave up 4 bases, with 14 bases separating them. The CDR3 region is CASSYDSSGGYGYTF. The CDR3 bases are TGTGCCAGCAGTTACGACTCCTCAGGAGGCTATGGCTACACCTTC.

V usage is TRBV9 and J usage is TRBJ1-2; TRBD1 might be the D (5 bases). From germline, CDR1 is SGDLS and CDR2 YYNGEE. The V end was cut by 3 bases, the J end by 4 bases, with 16 bases between. The CDR3 totals 15 residues. The CDR3 region is CASSADPGKVYGYTF. CDR3 coding DNA: TGTGCCAGCAGCGCGGACCCAGGGAAGGTCTATGGCTACACCTTC. Using reference TRBV9 and TRBJ1-2 for the parts outside the CDR3, the full variable domain is DSGVTQTPKHLITATGQRVTLRCSPRSGDLSVYWYQQSLDQGLQFLIQYYNGEERAKGNILERFSAQQFPDLHSELNLSSLELGDSALYFCASSADPGKVYGYTFGSGTRLTVV.